A single sample gave rise to the 30 T cell receptor beta chains below, sequenced in a study of blood T cells in healthy people across ages. Through a sample-barcoded 5' primer and a J-beta primer mix, a second PCR was run for roughly 6 to 12 cycles. In TCRdb, the 5' RACE reads were re-called with MiXCR into one record per CDR3 protein. The sample records just over 1 million distinct CDR3 sequences, more than 40% being singletons. The source material was blood. The source of these receptors is a woman aged 55-69 years in good health.

This chain joins TRBV20-1 and TRBJ2-3; possible D gene TRBD2, 6 bases. Germline V gene sequence: CDR1 DFQATT, CDR2 SNEGSKA (reference sequence). Trimming shortened V by 4 bases and J by 2 bases, and 19 bases separated the two germline ends. This CDR3 contains 16 residues. CDR3 sequence reads: CSATAAGFPVTDTQYF. The CDR3 DNA sequence: TGCAGTGCTACTGCAGCGGGTTTCCCCGTCACAGATACGCAGTATTTT.

This clonotype turned up a few times. The chain couples TRBV27 to TRBJ2-7, with TRBD2 matching 10 bases. Germline V gene lookup returns CDR1 MNHEY and CDR2 SMNVEV (reference sequence). This CDR3 comprises 16 residues. The junction had 6 bases not matched to a gene; V was cut back by 2 bases and J by 2 bases. In DNA form, the CDR3 reads TGTGCCAGCAGTTTAGCACTAGCGGGACGCCCCTACGAGCAGTACTTC. Translating gives CASSLALAGRPYEQYF.

V usage is TRBV11-3 and J usage is TRBJ2-3; D uncertain. V dropped 4 bases and J dropped 2 bases, with 7 bases sitting between them. This CDR3 contains 13 residues. Germline V CDR1 and CDR2: SGHNT, YENEEA. This CDR3 is CASSSLTTDTQYF. In DNA form, the CDR3 reads TGTGCCAGCAGCTCGCTCACCACAGATACGCAGTATTTT.

In this sample, this clonotype turned up a few times. V and J are TRBV11-2 and TRBJ2-5, with TRBD1 matching over 9 bases. CDR1 is SGHAT, CDR2 FQNNGV, per germline. This CDR3 contains 20 residues. Losses at the gene ends were 4 bases for V and 1 base for J; bases not matched to a gene: 19. CDR3 region: CASSSKPGTGRIPSQETQYF. As DNA, the CDR3 is TGTGCCAGCAGCTCCAAACCCGGGACAGGGAGGATCCCGTCCCAAGAGACCCAGTACTTC.

The chain couples TRBV29-1 to TRBJ2-1, with D hard to call. Per the germline V gene, CDR1 is SQVTM and CDR2 is ANQGSEA. V was shortened by 1 base and J by 10 bases, with 17 bases between the two germline ends. This CDR3 contains 14 residues. CDR3 protein: CSVEAGRQSYEQFF. The CDR3 DNA reads TGCAGCGTTGAAGCAGGTCGGCAGTCCTACGAGCAGTTCTTC.

This clonotype was counted between two and nine times. The rearrangement joins TRBV20-1 to TRBJ2-3; 9 bases agree with TRBD2. The V gene end was trimmed by 2 bases and the J gene end by 4 bases; junction bases not matched to a gene: 1. The V gene's germline CDR1 is DFQATT and CDR2 SNEGSKA (reference sequence). The CDR3 sequence is 13 residues long. This chain's CDR3 is CSARLAGPDTQYF. CDR3 coding DNA: TGCAGTGCTAGACTAGCGGGACCAGATACGCAGTATTTT.

The chain is built from TRBV18 and TRBJ2-5, with D perhaps TRBD2 (5 bases). The J call may be faulty, since TRBJ2-7 better matches the DNA end. The V gene's germline CDR1 is KGHSH and CDR2 LQKENI. CDR3 length equals 15 residues. CDR3 amino acids: CASSSVSWRQDEQYF. In nucleotides, the CDR3 is TGTGCCAGCTCATCCGTTTCTTGGAGGCAAGACGAGCAGTACTTC.

This chain uses TRBV5-6 with TRBJ1-2, with TRBD1 as a possible D gene (6 bases). Deletions cut 0 bases from V and 7 bases from J, with 19 bases between. In germline, CDR1 is SGHDT, CDR2 YYEEEE. The CDR3 is 16 amino acids. The CDR3 nucleotides are TGTGCCAGCAGCTTGGCCTTACCGGGGGCGCATGGTGGCTACACCTTC. This codes for CASSLALPGAHGGYTF.

The V and J genes are TRBV6-5 and TRBJ2-4, with D hard to call. The V gene lost 0 bases and the J gene lost 4 bases, with 10 bases spanning the gap. The germline gives CDR1 MNHEY, CDR2 SVGAGI. The CDR3 is 15 amino acids. The CDR3 DNA is TGTGCCAGCAGTTACTCGAGGCAGAATAAAAACATTCAGTACTTC. Residues: CASSYSRQNKNIQYF.

The chain recombines TRBV27 with TRBJ2-3; D is unclear. This CDR3 region has 16 residues. Trimming took off 2 bases at V and 2 bases at J, with 14 bases between the two ends. Germline CDR1 MNHEY, CDR2 SMNVEV (reference sequence). The CDR3 is CASSLRRSSHTDTQYF. The CDR3, as DNA: TGTGCCAGCAGTTTAAGGCGTTCCTCTCACACAGATACGCAGTATTTT.

The V call is TRBV11-3, the J call TRBJ2-1; the match to TRBD1 covers 11 bases. This CDR3 contains 15 residues. Trimming removed 4 bases from V and 9 bases from J; junction bases left unmatched: 8. Germline CDR1 is SGHNT and CDR2 is YENEEA. This chain's CDR3 is CASSSGQGARSEQFF. The CDR3 nucleotides read TGTGCCAGCAGCTCTGGACAGGGGGCGCGGAGTGAGCAGTTCTTC.

This clonotype occurred a few times. The V gene is TRBV12-3 or TRBV12-4, the J gene TRBJ2-4; 7 bases agree with TRBD2. Judging by the DNA end, TRBJ2-7 fits better; the J call may be wrong. This CDR3 is 13 amino acids long. CDR3 DNA: TGTGCCAGCCAGAGGGAGGGCGGCTACGAGCAGTACTTC. Protein sequence: CASQREGGYEQYF.

This clonotype occurred a few times. The rearrangement joins TRBV2 to TRBJ2-5; a weak D match, TRBD1 (6 bases). The germline CDR1 and CDR2 sequences are SNHLY and FYNNEI. This CDR3 spans 12 amino acids. Deletions cut 8 bases from V and 3 bases from J, with 10 bases between. This CDR3 reads CASRDIKETQYF. In DNA form, the CDR3 reads TGTGCCAGCCGGGACATTAAAGAGACCCAGTACTTC.

The sample holds a few counts of this clonotype. The CDR3 region is CASSFMTGAYNEQFF. The CDR3 DNA sequence: TGCGCCAGCAGCTTCATGACAGGAGCCTACAATGAGCAGTTCTTC. The gene calls are TRBV5-1 and TRBJ2-1; perhaps TRBD1 as D (6 bases). The CDR3 contains 15 residues. From germline, CDR1 is SGHRS and CDR2 YFSETQ. The V end lost 2 bases, the J end lost 2 bases, and 11 bases lay between the germline ends.

This clonotype has more than one count but fewer than ten. V and J are TRBV7-8 and TRBJ2-1, with 9 positions matching TRBD2. The CDR3 contains 15 residues. Losses at the gene ends were 2 bases for V and 6 bases for J; bases not matched to a gene: 5. Germline lookup yields CDR1 SGHVS and CDR2 FQNEAQ. The CDR3 bases are TGTGCCAGCAGCTTAATTTTGGGACTAGCCAATGAGCAGTTCTTC. This encodes CASSLILGLANEQFF.

The chain uses TRBV30 and TRBJ2-5, with D uncertain. This CDR3 spans 13 amino acids. The germline gives CDR1 GTSNPN, CDR2 SVGIG (reference sequence). V lost 0 bases to trimming and J lost 5 bases, with 10 bases between them. CDR3 sequence reads: CAWSVPGRETQYF. CDR3 nucleotide sequence: TGTGCCTGGAGTGTACCGGGTAGGGAGACCCAGTACTTC.

This clonotype was observed a few times. V gene TRBV12-3 or TRBV12-4 combines with J gene TRBJ2-1; TRBD1 aligns across 8 bases. With 5 bases clipped from V and 7 bases from J, the junction kept 7 bases outside the gene matches. This CDR3 is 14 amino acids long. The CDR3 reads CASSPDRVGNEQFF. For the CDR3, the DNA is TGTGCCAGCAGTCCGGACAGGGTCGGAAATGAGCAGTTCTTC.

This clonotype came up once. This rearrangement joins TRBV5-1 to TRBJ2-5, with 15 bases fitting TRBD2. With 4 bases clipped from V and 1 base from J, the junction kept 2 bases outside the gene matches. This CDR3 is built from 16 residues. Germline V gene lookup returns CDR1 SGHRS and CDR2 YFSETQ. CDR3 residues: CASSVGLAGGQETQYF. CDR3 DNA sequence: TGCGCCAGCAGCGTGGGACTAGCGGGGGGCCAAGAGACCCAGTACTTC.

The rearrangement links TRBV6-5 to TRBJ2-5, with 9 bases aligning to TRBD1. After removal of 5 bases from V and 5 bases from J, the junction contained 9 bases not matched to a gene. The CDR3 is 15 amino acids. The germline CDR1 and CDR2 sequences are MNHEY and SVGAGI. The CDR3 is CASSPPRTGDETQYF. DNA of the CDR3: TGTGCCAGCAGTCCGCCAAGGACAGGGGATGAGACCCAGTACTTC.

The chain couples TRBV5-1 to TRBJ2-5; the D gene is possibly TRBD2 (5 bases). The end of the DNA aligns better with TRBJ2-7, so the J call may be wrong. Germline CDR1 reads SGHRS; CDR2 reads YFSETQ. The CDR3 extends over 13 amino acids. The CDR3 region has the DNA TGCGCCAGCAGCCTGACCGGGAACATCGAGCAGTACTTC. Translating it yields CASSLTGNIEQYF.

CDR3 bases: TGTGCCAGCGGGCCGGACGGGCTGTCTGGGGCCAACGTCCTGACTTTC. Protein product: CASGPDGLSGANVLTF. The rearrangement links TRBV27 to TRBJ2-6; D is unresolved. Germline lookup yields CDR1 MNHEY and CDR2 SMNVEV (reference sequence). The CDR3 totals 16 residues. Trimming cost V 8 bases and J 1 base, with 15 bases left between them.

A note on this clonotype: A single base separates this from a much larger clone, so it may be a read error. The chain links TRBV28 to TRBJ2-6; weak D call: TRBD2 (5 bases). Looked up from germline, CDR1 is MDHEN and CDR2 is SYDVKM. The CDR3 has 15 amino acids. Trimming removed 3 bases at V and 8 bases at J, with 14 bases between. CDR3 in DNA: TGTGCCAGCAGTTTCCGAGGGTTAGGGACCAACGTCCTGACTTTC. It yields the protein CASSFRGLGTNVLTF.

Notes on this clonotype: A read error may account for a junction end that differs from germline. V and J are TRBV5-1 and TRBJ2-7, with 8 bases matching TRBD2. This CDR3 is 15 amino acids long. The germline V gene has CDR1 SGHRS and CDR2 YFSETQ. This CDR3 reads CVSSQSGSGSYEQYF. CDR3 in DNA: TGCGTCAGCAGCCAGAGCGGGAGTGGGTCCTACGAGCAGTACTTC.

Only a few counts were recorded for this clonotype. J is TRBJ2-3 and V is TRBV7-8, with 14 bases matching TRBD2. V shed 5 bases and J 3 bases; nucleotides not matched to a gene: 4. Looked up from germline, CDR1 is SGHVS and CDR2 is FQNEAQ. The CDR3 spans 16 residues. The CDR3 coding sequence is TGTGCCAGCAGCCTCCGGACTAGCGGGAGGACAGATACGCAGTATTTT. Translation gives CASSLRTSGRTDTQYF. The complete variable domain, with remaining parts taken from reference TRBV7-8 and TRBJ2-3, reads GAGVSQSPRYKVAKRGQDVALRCDPISGHVSLFWYQQALGQGPEFLTYFQNEAQLDKSGLPSDRFFAERPEGSVSTLKIQRTQQEDSAVYLCASSLRTSGRTDTQYFGPGTRLTVL.

V gene TRBV27 combines with J gene TRBJ1-2; TRBD1 matches 9 bases. Germline CDR1 and CDR2: MNHEY and SMNVEV (reference sequence). This CDR3 contains 16 residues. With 6 bases clipped from V and 6 bases from J, the junction kept 14 bases outside the gene matches. This chain's CDR3 is CASRPDTGGNFDGYTF. CDR3 sequence (DNA): TGTGCCAGCAGACCAGACACAGGGGGCAATTTCGATGGCTACACCTTC.

V usage is TRBV12-3 or TRBV12-4 and J usage is TRBJ2-4; tentative D call: TRBD2 (7 bases). The tail of the sequence fits TRBJ2-7 better, so the J call may be wrong. CDR3 length: 14 residues. The CDR3 sequence: CASSVVGGGYEQYF. As DNA, the CDR3 is TGTGCCAGCAGTGTAGTGGGAGGGGGATACGAGCAGTACTTC.

The rearrangement joins TRBV18 to TRBJ2-7, with 10 bases lining up with TRBD1. The CDR3 contains 16 residues. With 6 bases clipped from V and 0 bases from J, the junction kept 8 bases outside the gene matches. The germline V gene encodes CDR1 KGHSH and CDR2 LQKENI. In DNA, the CDR3 is TGTGCCAGCTCTCTCGTGGACAGGGGGGCCTCCTACGAGCAGTACTTC. This gives the protein CASSLVDRGASYEQYF.

V gene TRBV3-1 combines with J gene TRBJ2-7; 10 nucleotides match TRBD2. Germline CDR1 and CDR2: LGHDT and YNNKEL (reference sequence). The CDR3 covers 16 residues. Trimming took 0 bases from V and 7 from J; bases not matched to a gene: 9. The CDR3 coding sequence is TGTGCCAGCAGCCAAGATGGAGCGGGGGGGTACAATGAGCAGTACTTC. The encoded protein is CASSQDGAGGYNEQYF.

The chain uses TRBV5-4 and TRBJ2-1, with 12 bases that match TRBD2. Trimming cost V 4 bases and J 9 bases; bases outside gene matches: 2. Germline CDR1 is SGHNT and CDR2 is YYREEE (reference sequence). This CDR3 contains 13 residues. DNA for the CDR3: TGTGCCAGCAGCCTAGCGGGAGGGGTTGAGCAGTTCTTC. Translating gives CASSLAGGVEQFF.

DNA of the CDR3: TGTGCCAGCAGCCCAGGGGGAGCGGGAGTCCATGAGCAGTTCTTC. As protein: CASSPGGAGVHEQFF. This sequence joins TRBV7-3 and TRBJ2-1; D is perhaps TRBD2 (8 bases). Germline CDR1 SGHTA, CDR2 FQGTGA. CDR3 length equals 15 residues. V was clipped by 5 bases and J by 8 bases, with 19 bases between them.